This T cell receptor beta chain appears in the sequencing data of a study of T-cell memory formation after mild COVID-19. TCRdb re-called the 5' RACE reads through MiXCR, storing one row per CDR3 protein. Of about 110,000 distinct CDR3 sequences in the sample, about 17% were seen once. This clonotype has just a few counts. Trimming left V 5 bases short and J 3 bases short, with 14 bases between. This CDR3 comprises 15 residues. The receptor was isolated from an adult woman who had mild COVID-19 (a few samples of this study predate the infection). Cell type and time point are not known. This sequence joins TRBV12-3 or TRBV12-4 and TRBJ2-1, with a tentative D call TRBD1 (5 bases). Sequencing was done on a sample of PBMCs or a T cell subset sorted from them (not recorded which). The DNA for the CDR3 is TGTGCCAGCAGTCCGCTGACAGTTCGCTACAATGAGCAGTTCTTC. Translated: CASSPLTVRYNEQFF.